One and the same sample provided the 2 T cell receptor beta chains below, sequenced in a study of blood T cells in healthy people across ages. A sample-barcoded 5' primer and a J-beta primer mix were used in a second PCR of about 7 to 12 cycles. A single record per CDR3 protein comes from TCRdb applying MiXCR to the 5' RACE reads. The sample records fewer than 900,000 distinct CDR3 sequences, around 36% being singletons. The sample was blood. The receptors here all came from a man aged 18 to 29 in good health.

The chain links TRBV5-1 to TRBJ1-5, with TRBD1 identical over 7 bases. CDR1 is SGHRS and CDR2 is YFSETQ in the germline V gene. The CDR3 is made up of 14 amino acids. With V trimmed by 3 bases and J by 5 bases, 5 bases remained unmatched. The DNA for the CDR3 is TGCGCCAGCAGCTCGACAGGGCCCGATCAGCCCCAGCATTTT. As protein: CASSSTGPDQPQHF.

This clonotype has more than one count but fewer than ten. The chain couples TRBV12-3 or TRBV12-4 to TRBJ1-5, with unresolved D. This CDR3 comprises 16 residues. The V and J ends lost 0 bases and 1 base respectively, with 10 bases between them. The CDR3 nucleotides read TGTGCCAGCAGTTTAGCGGGTAGAATAAGCAATCAGCCCCAGCATTTT. This sequence encodes CASSLAGRISNQPQHF.